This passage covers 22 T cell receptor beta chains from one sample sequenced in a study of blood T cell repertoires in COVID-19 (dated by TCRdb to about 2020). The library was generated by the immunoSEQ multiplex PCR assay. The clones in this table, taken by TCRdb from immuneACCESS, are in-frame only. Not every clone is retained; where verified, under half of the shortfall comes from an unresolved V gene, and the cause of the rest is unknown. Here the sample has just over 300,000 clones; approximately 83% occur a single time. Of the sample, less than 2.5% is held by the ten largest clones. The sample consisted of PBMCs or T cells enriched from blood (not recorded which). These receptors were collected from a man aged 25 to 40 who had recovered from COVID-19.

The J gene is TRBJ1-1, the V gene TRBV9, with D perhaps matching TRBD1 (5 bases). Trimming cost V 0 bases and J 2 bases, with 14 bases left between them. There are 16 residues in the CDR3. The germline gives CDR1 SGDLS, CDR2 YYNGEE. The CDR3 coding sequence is TGTGCCAGCAGCGTAGCCCGGGGGGGTCCCAACACTGAAGCTTTCTTT. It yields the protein CASSVARGGPNTEAFF.

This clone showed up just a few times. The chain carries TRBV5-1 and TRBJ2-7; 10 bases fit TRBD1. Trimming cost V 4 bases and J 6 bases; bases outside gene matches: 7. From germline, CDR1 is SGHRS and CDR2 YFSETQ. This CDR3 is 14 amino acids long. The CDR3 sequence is CASSPGTGASEQYF. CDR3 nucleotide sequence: TGCGCCAGCAGCCCAGGGACAGGGGCGAGCGAGCAGTACTTC.

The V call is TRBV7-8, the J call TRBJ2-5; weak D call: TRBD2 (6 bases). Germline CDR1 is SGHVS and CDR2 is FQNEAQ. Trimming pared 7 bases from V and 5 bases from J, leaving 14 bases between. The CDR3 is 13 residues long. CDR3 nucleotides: TGTGCCAGCACCGCGGGGAGGCGGGAGACCCAGTACTTC. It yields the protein CASTAGRRETQYF. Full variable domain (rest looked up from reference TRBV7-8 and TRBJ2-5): GAGVSQSPRYKVAKRGQDVALRCDPISGHVSLFWYQQALGQGPEFLTYFQNEAQLDKSGLPSDRFFAERPEGSVSTLKIQRTQQEDSAVYLCASTAGRRETQYFGPGTRLLVL.

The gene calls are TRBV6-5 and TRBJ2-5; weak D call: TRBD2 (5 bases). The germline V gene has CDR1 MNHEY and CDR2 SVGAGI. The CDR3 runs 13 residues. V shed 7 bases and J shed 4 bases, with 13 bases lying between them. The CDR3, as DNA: TGTGCCAGCAAGTATCTAGCTAGAGAGACCCAGTACTTC. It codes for CASKYLARETQYF.

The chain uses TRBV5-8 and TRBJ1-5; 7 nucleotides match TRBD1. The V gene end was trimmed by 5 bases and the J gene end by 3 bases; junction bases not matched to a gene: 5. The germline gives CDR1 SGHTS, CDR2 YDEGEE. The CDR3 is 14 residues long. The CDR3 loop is CASSYGQANQPQHF. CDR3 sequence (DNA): TGTGCCAGCAGTTACGGACAGGCCAATCAGCCCCAGCATTTT.

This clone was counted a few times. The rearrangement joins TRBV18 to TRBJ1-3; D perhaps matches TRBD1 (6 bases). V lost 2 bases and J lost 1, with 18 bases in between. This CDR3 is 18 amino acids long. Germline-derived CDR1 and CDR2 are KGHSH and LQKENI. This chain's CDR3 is CASSPEHRTGTSGNTIYF. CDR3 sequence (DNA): TGTGCCAGCTCACCAGAACACCGAACCGGGACATCTGGAAACACCATATATTTT.

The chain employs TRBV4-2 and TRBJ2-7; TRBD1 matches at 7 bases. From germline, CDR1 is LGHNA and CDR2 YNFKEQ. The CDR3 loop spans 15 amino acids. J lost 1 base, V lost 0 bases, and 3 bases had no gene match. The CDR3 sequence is CASSQDEGASYEQYF. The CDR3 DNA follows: TGTGCCAGCAGCCAAGATGAGGGGGCGTCCTACGAGCAGTACTTC.

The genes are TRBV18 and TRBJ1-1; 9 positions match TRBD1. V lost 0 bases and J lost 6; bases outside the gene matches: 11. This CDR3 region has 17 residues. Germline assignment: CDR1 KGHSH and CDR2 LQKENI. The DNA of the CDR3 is TGTGCCAGCTCACCACCGGTCGGGACAGGGAGGTTTGCTGAAGCTTTCTTT. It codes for CASSPPVGTGRFAEAFF. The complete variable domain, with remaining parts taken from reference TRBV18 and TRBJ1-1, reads NAGVMQNPRHLVRRRGQEARLRCSPMKGHSHVYWYRQLPEEGLKFMVYLQKENIIDESGMPKERFSAEFPKEGPSILRIQQVVRGDSAAYFCASSPPVGTGRFAEAFFGQGTRLTVV.

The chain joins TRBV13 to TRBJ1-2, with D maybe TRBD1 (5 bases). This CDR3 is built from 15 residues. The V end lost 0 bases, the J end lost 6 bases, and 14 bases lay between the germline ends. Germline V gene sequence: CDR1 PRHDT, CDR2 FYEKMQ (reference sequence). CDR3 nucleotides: TGTGCCAGCAGCTTAGGCAGGGAGGTGGGCCATGGCTACACCTTC. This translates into CASSLGREVGHGYTF.

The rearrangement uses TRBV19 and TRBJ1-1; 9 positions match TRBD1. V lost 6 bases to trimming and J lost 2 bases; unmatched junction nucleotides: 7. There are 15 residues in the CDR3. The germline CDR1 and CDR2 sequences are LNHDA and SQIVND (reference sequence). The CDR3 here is CASRVQGARNTEAFF. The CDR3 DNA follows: TGTGCCAGTAGGGTACAGGGGGCAAGAAACACTGAAGCTTTCTTT.

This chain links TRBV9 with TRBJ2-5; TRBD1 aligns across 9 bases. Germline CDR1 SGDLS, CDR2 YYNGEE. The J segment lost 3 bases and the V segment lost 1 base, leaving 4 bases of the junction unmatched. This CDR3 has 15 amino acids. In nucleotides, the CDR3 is TGTGCCAGCAGCGTACTGGGGACAGGGAAAGAGACCCAGTACTTC. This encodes CASSVLGTGKETQYF.

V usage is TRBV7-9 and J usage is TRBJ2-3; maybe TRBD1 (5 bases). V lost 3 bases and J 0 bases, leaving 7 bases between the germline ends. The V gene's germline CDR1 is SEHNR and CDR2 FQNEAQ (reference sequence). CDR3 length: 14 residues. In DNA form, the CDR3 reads TGTGCCAGCAGCTTTGACAGAAGCACAGATACGCAGTATTTT. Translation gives CASSFDRSTDTQYF.

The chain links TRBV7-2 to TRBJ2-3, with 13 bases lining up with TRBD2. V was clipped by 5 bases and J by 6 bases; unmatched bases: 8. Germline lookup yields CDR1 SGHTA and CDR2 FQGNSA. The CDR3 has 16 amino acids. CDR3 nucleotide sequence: TGTGCCAGCAGCCTAACTAGCGGGGGGGCAGGGGATACGCAGTATTTT. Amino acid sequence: CASSLTSGGAGDTQYF.

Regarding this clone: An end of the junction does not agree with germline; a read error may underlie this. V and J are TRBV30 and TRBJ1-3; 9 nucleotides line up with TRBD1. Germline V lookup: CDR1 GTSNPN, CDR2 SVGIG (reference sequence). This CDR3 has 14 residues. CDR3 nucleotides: TGTGCCCGGAGGTCCGGACAGGGGGGAAACACCATATATTTT. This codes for CARRSGQGGNTIYF.

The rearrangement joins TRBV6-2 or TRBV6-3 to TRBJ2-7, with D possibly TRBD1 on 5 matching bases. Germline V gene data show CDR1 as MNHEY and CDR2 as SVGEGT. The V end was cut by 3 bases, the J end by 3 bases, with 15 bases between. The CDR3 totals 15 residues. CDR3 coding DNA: TGTGCCAGCAGTTATATTCGGCAGGGATTCTACGAGCAGTACTTC. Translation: CASSYIRQGFYEQYF.

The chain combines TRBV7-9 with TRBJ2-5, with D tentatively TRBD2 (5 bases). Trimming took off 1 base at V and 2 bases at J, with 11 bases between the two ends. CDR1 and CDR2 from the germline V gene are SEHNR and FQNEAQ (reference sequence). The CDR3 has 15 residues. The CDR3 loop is CASSLGWRVQETQYF. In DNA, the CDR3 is TGTGCCAGCAGCTTAGGGTGGCGGGTACAAGAGACCCAGTACTTC.

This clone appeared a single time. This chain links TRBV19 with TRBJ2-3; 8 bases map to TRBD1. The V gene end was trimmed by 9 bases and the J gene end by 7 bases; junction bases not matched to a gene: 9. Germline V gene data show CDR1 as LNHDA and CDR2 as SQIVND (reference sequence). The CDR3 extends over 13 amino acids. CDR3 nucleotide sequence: TGTGCCAGCAGAAGGACAGGGAAGAATACGCAGTATTTT. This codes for CASRRTGKNTQYF.

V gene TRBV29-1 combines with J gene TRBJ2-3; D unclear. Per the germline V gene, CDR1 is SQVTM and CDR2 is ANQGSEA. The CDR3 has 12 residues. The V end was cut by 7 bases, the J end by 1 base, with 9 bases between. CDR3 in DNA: TGCAGCGGCGATACGGGCACAGATACGCAGTATTTT. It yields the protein CSGDTGTDTQYF.

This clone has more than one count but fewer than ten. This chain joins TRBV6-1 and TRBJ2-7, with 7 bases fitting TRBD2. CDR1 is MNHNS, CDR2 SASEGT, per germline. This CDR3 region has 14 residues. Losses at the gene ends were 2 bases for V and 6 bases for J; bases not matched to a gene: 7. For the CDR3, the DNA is TGTGCCAGCAGTGAACTAGCGGCCGTCGCCGAGCAGTACTTC. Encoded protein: CASSELAAVAEQYF.

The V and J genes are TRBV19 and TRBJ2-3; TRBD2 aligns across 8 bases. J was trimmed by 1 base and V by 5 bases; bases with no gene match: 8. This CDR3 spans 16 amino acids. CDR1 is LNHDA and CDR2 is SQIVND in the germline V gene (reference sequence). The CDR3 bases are TGTGCCAGTAGTGCCTCTAGCGGGCTTGGCACAGATACGCAGTATTTT. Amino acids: CASSASSGLGTDTQYF.

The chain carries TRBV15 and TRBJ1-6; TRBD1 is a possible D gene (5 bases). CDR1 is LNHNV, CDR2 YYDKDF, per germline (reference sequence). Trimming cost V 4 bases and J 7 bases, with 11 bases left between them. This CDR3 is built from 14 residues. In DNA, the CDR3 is TGTGCCACCAGCAACGACAGAGGAAATTCACCCCTCCACTTT. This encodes CATSNDRGNSPLHF.

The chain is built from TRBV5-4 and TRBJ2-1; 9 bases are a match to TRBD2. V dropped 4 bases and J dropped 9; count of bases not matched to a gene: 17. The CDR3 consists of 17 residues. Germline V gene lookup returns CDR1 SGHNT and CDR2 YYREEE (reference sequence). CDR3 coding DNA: TGTGCCAGCAGCCCCGAAGGTCGGCGGGGGGGCCACGGTGAGCAGTTCTTC. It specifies CASSPEGRRGGHGEQFF. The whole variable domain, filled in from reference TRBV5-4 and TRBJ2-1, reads ETGVTQSPTHLIKTRGQQVTLRCSSQSGHNTVSWYQQALGQGPQFIFQYYREEENGRGNFPPRFSGLQFPNYSSELNVNALELDDSALYLCASSPEGRRGGHGEQFFGPGTRLTVL.